The 20 T cell receptor beta chains presented below share a single source sample, sequenced in a study of blood T cell repertoires in COVID-19. Assay: immunoSEQ multiplex PCR; the TCRdb copy retains only in-frame clones and omits some. The sample holds 200,000 to 300,000 clones, around 81% seen once. The sequenced sample consisted of peripheral blood. The receptor set was obtained from a woman aged 55-70 years with active or convalescent COVID-19.

The chain has TRBV6-5 and TRBJ1-2; 8 nucleotides align to TRBD1. This CDR3 contains 13 residues. V shed 7 bases, J shed 7 bases, and the junction held 8 bases outside the gene matches. Germline values: CDR1 MNHEY, CDR2 SVGAGI. The CDR3 DNA follows: TGTGCCAGCACGAGGCAGGGGGCAGGTGGCTACACCTTC. Its protein is CASTRQGAGGYTF.

The chain is built from TRBV18 and TRBJ1-5; weak D call: TRBD1 (6 bases). This CDR3 is built from 15 residues. The germline CDR1 and CDR2 sequences are KGHSH and LQKENI. Between the trimmed V and J ends, which lost 4 bases and 0 bases, there was a span of 10 bases. CDR3 sequence reads: CASSRTEISNQPQHF. In nucleotides, the CDR3 is TGTGCCAGCTCACGGACAGAGATTAGCAATCAGCCCCAGCATTTT.

This clone was detected once. This chain joins TRBV12-3 or TRBV12-4 and TRBJ1-2; 9 bases align to TRBD1. The CDR3 totals 13 residues. J lost 7 bases, V lost 5 bases, and 5 bases had no gene match. CDR3 protein: CASSLRQGGGYTF. CDR3 sequence (DNA): TGTGCCAGCAGTCTACGACAGGGGGGTGGCTACACCTTC.

The chain uses TRBV5-1 and TRBJ2-5, with TRBD1 as a possible D gene (5 bases). Trimming cost V 6 bases and J 5 bases, with 17 bases left between them. The CDR3 loop spans 14 amino acids. In germline, CDR1 is SGHRS, CDR2 YFSETQ. The CDR3 spells CASTPGQGWETQYF. In DNA form, the CDR3 reads TGCGCCAGCACCCCCGGGCAGGGTTGGGAGACCCAGTACTTC.

V is TRBV11-2 and J is TRBJ2-3, with 9 positions matching TRBD1. The V gene's germline CDR1 is SGHAT and CDR2 FQNNGV. The CDR3 runs to 15 residues. The junction had 9 bases not matched to a gene; V was cut back by 2 bases and J by 9 bases. The CDR3 DNA reads TGTGCCAGCAGCTTACCGGGACAGGGTGCTTGGACGCAGTATTTT. It codes for CASSLPGQGAWTQYF.

This rearrangement joins TRBV5-1 to TRBJ1-1; D is unclear. The CDR3 is 15 residues long. Germline V lookup: CDR1 SGHRS, CDR2 YFSETQ. V was cut by 4 bases and J by 6 bases, with 19 bases left in between. The CDR3 DNA reads as TGCGCCAGCAGCCAGGCGGGGAATCCGGGCGCTGAAGCTTTCTTT. Residues: CASSQAGNPGAEAFF.

V usage is TRBV5-1 and J usage is TRBJ1-6; 11 bases line up with TRBD1. The V and J ends lost 4 bases and 7 bases, in that order; junction bases with no gene match: 4. This CDR3 is 15 amino acids long. Germline V gives CDR1 SGHRS, CDR2 YFSETQ. CDR3 in DNA: TGCGCCAGCAGCCCCGGGACAGGGGGAAATTCACCCCTCCACTTT. Translated: CASSPGTGGNSPLHF.

The rearrangement uses TRBV7-9 and TRBJ2-1; perhaps TRBD1 as D (5 bases). Germline V gene lookup returns CDR1 SEHNR and CDR2 FQNEAQ (reference sequence). With 5 bases removed from V and 5 bases from J, the gap between germline ends came to 28 bases. The CDR3 contains 19 residues. CDR3 residues: CASSNFGQKGPVVDNEQFF. Here the CDR3 DNA reads TGTGCCAGCAGCAACTTCGGCCAAAAGGGGCCGGTCGTGGACAATGAGCAGTTCTTC.

Points on this clone: The same CDR3 can be traced to other DNA sequences in this sample. The chain employs TRBV5-1 and TRBJ2-1, with D unresolved. V was trimmed by 0 bases and J by 4 bases, leaving 5 bases between them. Per the germline V gene, CDR1 is SGHRS and CDR2 is YFSETQ. The CDR3 loop spans 13 amino acids. In nucleotides, the CDR3 is TGCGCCAGCAGCTTGGGGCAGTACAATGAGCAGTTCTTC. This encodes CASSLGQYNEQFF.

CDR3 bases: TGCGCCAGCAGCATGGACAGGGTCACCGGGGAGCTGTTTTTT. The encoded protein is CASSMDRVTGELFF. The rearrangement links TRBV5-1 to TRBJ2-2; 8 bases agree with TRBD1. Per germline, CDR1 SGHRS and CDR2 YFSETQ. V shed 4 bases, J shed 4 bases, and the junction held 3 bases outside the gene matches. CDR3 length equals 14 residues.

The sample holds one count of this clone. This chain joins TRBV5-1 and TRBJ2-2; the match to TRBD2 covers 7 bases. The CDR3 sequence is 16 residues long. The V and J ends lost 4 bases and 6 bases, in that order; junction bases with no gene match: 12. CDR1 is SGHRS, CDR2 YFSETQ, per germline. The CDR3 loop reads CASSPTSWISAGELFF. The CDR3 DNA reads TGCGCCAGCAGCCCGACTAGCTGGATCTCGGCCGGGGAGCTGTTTTTT. Full variable domain (remainder filled in from reference TRBV5-1 and TRBJ2-2): KAGVTQTPRYLIKTRGQQVTLSCSPISGHRSVSWYQQTPGQGLQFLFEYFSETQRNKGNFPGRFSGRQFSNSRSEMNVSTLELGDSALYLCASSPTSWISAGELFFGEGSRLTVL.

In this sample, this clone turned up a few times. This same CDR3 is encoded by further DNA sequences in the sample. The chain joins TRBV19 to TRBJ1-1; TRBD1 matches at 9 bases. V gave up 5 bases and J gave up 5 bases; unmatched junction bases: 6. The CDR3 runs 14 residues. Germline CDR1 reads LNHDA; CDR2 reads SQIVND (reference sequence). The CDR3 DNA reads as TGTGCCAGTAGTGTGAGACAGGGGGGGACTGAAGCTTTCTTT. Translation: CASSVRQGGTEAFF.

This clone was observed a single time. The CDR3 is CASTRNYEQYF. As DNA, the CDR3 is TGTGCCAGCACTAGGAATTACGAGCAGTACTTC. This chain uses TRBV6-5 with TRBJ2-7; D unclear. The CDR3 runs 11 residues. Germline loops: CDR1 MNHEY, CDR2 SVGAGI. The V and J ends lost 7 bases and 4 bases respectively, with 8 bases between them.

The CDR3 here is CASSYSILAGGRNIQYF. CDR3 DNA sequence: TGTGCCAGCAGTTACTCGATCCTAGCGGGGGGTAGAAACATTCAGTACTTC. The J gene is TRBJ2-4, the V gene TRBV6-2 or TRBV6-3; the match to TRBD2 covers 11 bases. Germline V gene data show CDR1 as MNHEY and CDR2 as SVGEGT. The CDR3 runs to 17 residues. The trim removed 0 bases at V and 6 bases at J, leaving 7 bases unmatched.

The rearrangement joins TRBV4-2 to TRBJ2-1; TRBD2 might be the D (7 bases). In germline, CDR1 is LGHNA, CDR2 YNFKEQ. The length of the CDR3 is 19 residues. The V and J ends lost 0 bases and 3 bases respectively, with 21 bases between them. CDR3 sequence (DNA): TGTGCCAGCAGCCAAGAGGGGGCCTTGGGCGGGAGCGTCTACAATGAGCAGTTCTTC. Translation: CASSQEGALGGSVYNEQFF.

This chain links TRBV7-9 with TRBJ2-3, with 11 bases aligning to TRBD2. The V segment lost 5 bases and the J segment 8 bases; nucleotides outside the gene matches: 6. The length of the CDR3 is 14 residues. Germline-derived CDR1 and CDR2 are SEHNR and FQNEAQ (reference sequence). In nucleotides, the CDR3 is TGTGCCAGCAGCCCACCCGGGACTAGCGGTACGCAGTATTTT. Its protein is CASSPPGTSGTQYF.

This clone was counted a single time. The CDR3 nucleotides read TGCAGTGCTAGTCCCCGTTACAATGAGCAGTTCTTC. It is translated as CSASPRYNEQFF. V and J are TRBV20-1 and TRBJ2-1; D uncertain. Germline V gene lookup returns CDR1 DFQATT and CDR2 SNEGSKA (reference sequence). Trimming shortened V by 3 bases and J by 4 bases, and 7 bases separated the two germline ends. CDR3 length: 12 amino acids.

V usage is TRBV20-1 and J usage is TRBJ1-2; D is perhaps TRBD1 (5 bases). CDR3 length: 11 residues. Germline V gene lookup returns CDR1 DFQATT and CDR2 SNEGSKA (reference sequence). V lost 3 bases and J lost 8, with 10 bases in between. The CDR3 protein is CSARGQGGYTF. The CDR3 region has the DNA TGCAGTGCTAGGGGGCAGGGCGGCTACACCTTC.

This clone has only a few counts. This chain links TRBV5-1 with TRBJ2-3, with 8 bases identical to TRBD2. This CDR3 has 15 amino acids. The J segment lost 0 bases and the V segment lost 3 bases, leaving 3 bases of the junction unmatched. Germline V CDR1 and CDR2: SGHRS, YFSETQ. CDR3 residues: CASSSREGSTDTQYF. CDR3 DNA sequence: TGCGCCAGCAGCTCCCGGGAGGGGAGCACAGATACGCAGTATTTT. The full variable domain, rest sourced from reference TRBV5-1 and TRBJ2-3, is KAGVTQTPRYLIKTRGQQVTLSCSPISGHRSVSWYQQTPGQGLQFLFEYFSETQRNKGNFPGRFSGRQFSNSRSEMNVSTLELGDSALYLCASSSREGSTDTQYFGPGTRLTVL.

The rearrangement joins TRBV19 to TRBJ2-2; maybe TRBD2 (5 bases). Deletions cut 3 bases from V and 7 bases from J, with 9 bases between. This CDR3 spans 13 amino acids. Germline values: CDR1 LNHDA, CDR2 SQIVND (reference sequence). The CDR3 DNA follows: TGTGCCAGTAGTATTATCGGAGGCGGGGAGCTGTTTTTT. It yields the protein CASSIIGGGELFF.